A single sample gave rise to the 5 T cell receptor beta chains below, sequenced in a study of cytomegalovirus exposure and HLA in healthy donors. Libraries were prepared by immunoSEQ multiplex PCR; TCRdb keeps only in-frame clonotypes and omits some of them. The data hold around 70,000 clones, with about 94% observed a single time. Sample: PBMCs. The receptor set was obtained from a man between 18 and 35 years old in good health and CMV-seropositive.

The genes are TRBV19 and TRBJ2-3, with unresolved D. Trimming shortened V by 3 bases and J by 0 bases, and 7 bases separated the two germline ends. This CDR3 region has 14 residues. The germline V gene encodes CDR1 LNHDA and CDR2 SQIVND (reference sequence). The CDR3 region is CASSISRSTDTQYF. DNA for the CDR3: TGTGCCAGTAGTATTTCGCGGAGCACAGATACGCAGTATTTT.

J is TRBJ1-2 and V is TRBV9; a possible D gene is TRBD1 (5 bases). The V gene lost 5 bases and the J gene lost 8 bases, with 13 bases spanning the gap. The CDR3 has 12 residues. In germline, CDR1 is SGDLS, CDR2 YYNGEE. The CDR3 sequence is CASRPGIRGYTF. In nucleotides, the CDR3 is TGTGCCAGCAGACCAGGGATACGAGGCTACACCTTC. The variable domain in full, with the rest retrieved from reference TRBV9 and TRBJ1-2, is DSGVTQTPKHLITATGQRVTLRCSPRSGDLSVYWYQQSLDQGLQFLIQYYNGEERAKGNILERFSAQQFPDLHSELNLSSLELGDSALYFCASRPGIRGYTFGSGTRLTVV.

V and J are TRBV5-1 and TRBJ2-1; TRBD2 agrees at 11 bases. Trimming took 4 bases from V and 3 from J; bases not matched to a gene: 6. In germline, CDR1 is SGHRS, CDR2 YFSETQ. The CDR3 runs 16 residues. CDR3 amino acids: CASSIGTSGIYNEQFF. As DNA, the CDR3 is TGCGCCAGCAGCATCGGGACTAGCGGTATCTACAATGAGCAGTTCTTC.

The chain is built from TRBV6-1 and TRBJ2-7, with TRBD1 as a possible D gene (5 bases). This CDR3 has 12 amino acids. Between the trimmed V and J ends, which lost 8 bases and 4 bases, there was a span of 12 bases. The germline CDR1 and CDR2 sequences are MNHNS and SASEGT. CDR3 residues: CASRVKGYEQYF. CDR3 coding DNA: TGTGCCAGCCGGGTGAAGGGGTACGAGCAGTACTTC.

This clone was picked up one time. The chain uses TRBV27 and TRBJ1-2; 7 bases match TRBD1. V shed 5 bases and J 4 bases; nucleotides not matched to a gene: 7. This CDR3 region has 14 residues. Germline V lookup: CDR1 MNHEY, CDR2 SMNVEV (reference sequence). This CDR3 reads CASSPRQGTYGYTF. The CDR3 DNA follows: TGTGCCAGCAGTCCAAGACAGGGAACCTATGGCTACACCTTC.